The TCR beta chain under discussion was sequenced for a study of blood T cell repertoires in COVID-19. Study summary: Samples of COVID-19 (acute and convalescent) were obtained from the United States, Italy and Spain. PBMCs, B-cell-depleted T cells, or T cells were the source of the cDNA or gDNA that made up the material.

CDR3 length: 15 amino acids. In the original analysis: It was from reference gene primer amplification that nucleated cell counts were estimated. The assay was immunoSEQ multiplex PCR, and TCRdb's table has in-frame clones only and misses some. V and J calls and clone size are as listed in that table; D and trimming were resolved from the DNA. Seen here are around 250,000 clones, around 87% observed once, and the top ten hold more than 6.5%. The V gene is TRBV21-1, the J gene TRBJ2-7; TRBD1, the table's D call, lacks a check against the DNA. TRBV21-1 is assigned pseudogene status. The sequenced sample consisted of peripheral blood. This clonotype was obtained from a woman in her 70s with active or convalescent COVID-19. Here the CDR3 DNA reads TGTGCCAGCAGCAAGGGGGACAGGGGGACGAACGAGCAGTACTTC. Protein product: CASSKGDRGTNEQYF.